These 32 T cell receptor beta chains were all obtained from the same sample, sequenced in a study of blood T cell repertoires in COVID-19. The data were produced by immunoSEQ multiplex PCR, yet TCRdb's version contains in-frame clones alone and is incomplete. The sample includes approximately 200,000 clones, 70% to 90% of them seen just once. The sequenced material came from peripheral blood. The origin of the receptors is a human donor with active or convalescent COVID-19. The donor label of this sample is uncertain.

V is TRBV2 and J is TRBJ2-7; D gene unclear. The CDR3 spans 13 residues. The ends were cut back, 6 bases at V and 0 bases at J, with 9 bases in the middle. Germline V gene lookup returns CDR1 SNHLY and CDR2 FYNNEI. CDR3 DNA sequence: TGTGCCAGCAGCTCTGAGTCCTCCTACGAGCAGTACTTC. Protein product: CASSSESSYEQYF. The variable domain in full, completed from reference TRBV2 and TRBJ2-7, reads EPEVTQTPSHQVTQMGQEVILRCVPISNHLYFYWYRQILGQKVEFLVSFYNNEISEKSEIFDDQFSVERPDGSNFTLKIRSTKLEDSAMYFCASSSESSYEQYFGPGTRLTVT.

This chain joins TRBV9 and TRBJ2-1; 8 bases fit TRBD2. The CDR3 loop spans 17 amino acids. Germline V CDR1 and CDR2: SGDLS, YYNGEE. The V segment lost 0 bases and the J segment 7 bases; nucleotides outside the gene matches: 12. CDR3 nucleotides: TGTGCCAGCAGCGTAGCGGGAGGGCCCCCCCTACAGAATGAGCAGTTCTTC. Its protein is CASSVAGGPPLQNEQFF.

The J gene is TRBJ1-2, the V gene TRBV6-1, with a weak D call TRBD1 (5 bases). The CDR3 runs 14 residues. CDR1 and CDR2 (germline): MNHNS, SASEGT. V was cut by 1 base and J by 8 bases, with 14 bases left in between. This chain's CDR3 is CASSEEAGSSGYTF. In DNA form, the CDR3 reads TGTGCCAGCAGTGAAGAGGCAGGGTCAAGCGGCTACACCTTC.

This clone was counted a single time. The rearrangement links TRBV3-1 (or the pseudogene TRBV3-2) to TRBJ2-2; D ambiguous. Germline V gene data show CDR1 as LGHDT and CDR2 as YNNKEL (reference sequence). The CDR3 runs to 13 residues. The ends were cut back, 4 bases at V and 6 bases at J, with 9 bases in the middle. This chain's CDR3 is CASSLLDSGELFF. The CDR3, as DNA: TGTGCCAGCAGCCTTCTAGACTCCGGGGAGCTGTTTTTT.

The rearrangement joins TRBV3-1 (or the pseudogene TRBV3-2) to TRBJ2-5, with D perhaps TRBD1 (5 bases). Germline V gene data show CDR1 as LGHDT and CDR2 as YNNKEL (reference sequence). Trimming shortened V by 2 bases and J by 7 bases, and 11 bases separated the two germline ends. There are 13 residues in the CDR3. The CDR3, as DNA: TGTGCCAGCAGCCAATCCAGGGTTGGGACCCAGTACTTC. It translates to CASSQSRVGTQYF.

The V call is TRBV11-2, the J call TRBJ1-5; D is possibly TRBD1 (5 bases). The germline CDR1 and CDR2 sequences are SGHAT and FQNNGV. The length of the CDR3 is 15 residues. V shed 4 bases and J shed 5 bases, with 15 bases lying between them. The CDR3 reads CASSSRTGGYQPQHF. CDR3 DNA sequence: TGTGCCAGCAGCTCCCGGACTGGGGGGTATCAGCCCCAGCATTTT.

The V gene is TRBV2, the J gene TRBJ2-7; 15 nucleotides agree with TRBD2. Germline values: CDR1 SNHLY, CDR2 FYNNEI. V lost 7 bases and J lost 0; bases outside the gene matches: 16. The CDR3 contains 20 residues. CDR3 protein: CASNGGVRTSGRAFSYEQYF. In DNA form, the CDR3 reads TGTGCCAGCAACGGAGGGGTAAGGACTAGCGGGAGGGCCTTCTCCTACGAGCAGTACTTC. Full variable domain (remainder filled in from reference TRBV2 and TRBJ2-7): EPEVTQTPSHQVTQMGQEVILRCVPISNHLYFYWYRQILGQKVEFLVSFYNNEISEKSEIFDDQFSVERPDGSNFTLKIRSTKLEDSAMYFCASNGGVRTSGRAFSYEQYFGPGTRLTVT.

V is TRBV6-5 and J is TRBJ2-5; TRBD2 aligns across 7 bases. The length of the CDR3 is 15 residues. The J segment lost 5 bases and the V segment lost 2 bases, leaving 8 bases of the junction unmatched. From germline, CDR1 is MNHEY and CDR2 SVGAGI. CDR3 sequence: CASSYDSGEWETQYF. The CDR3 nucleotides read TGTGCCAGCAGTTACGACAGCGGGGAATGGGAGACCCAGTACTTC.

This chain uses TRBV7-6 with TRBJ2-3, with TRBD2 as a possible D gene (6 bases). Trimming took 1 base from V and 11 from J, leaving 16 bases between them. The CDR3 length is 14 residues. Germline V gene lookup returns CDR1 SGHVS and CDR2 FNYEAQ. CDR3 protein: CASSLDGGGVMQYF. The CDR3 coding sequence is TGTGCCAGCAGCTTAGATGGGGGAGGAGTTATGCAGTATTTT.

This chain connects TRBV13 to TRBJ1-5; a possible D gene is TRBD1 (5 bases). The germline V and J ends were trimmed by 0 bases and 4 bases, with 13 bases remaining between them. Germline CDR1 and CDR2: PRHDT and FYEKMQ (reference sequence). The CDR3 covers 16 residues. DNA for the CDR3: TGTGCCAGCAGCTTAGGCCTGGGCGGGGGAAATCAGCCCCAGCATTTT. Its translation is CASSLGLGGGNQPQHF.

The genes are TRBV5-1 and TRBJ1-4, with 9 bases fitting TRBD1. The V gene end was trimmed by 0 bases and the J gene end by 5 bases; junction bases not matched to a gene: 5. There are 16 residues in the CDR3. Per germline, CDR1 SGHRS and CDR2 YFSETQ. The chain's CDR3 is CASSLVGQGRNEKLFF. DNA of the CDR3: TGCGCCAGCAGCTTGGTGGGACAGGGCAGGAATGAAAAACTGTTTTTT.

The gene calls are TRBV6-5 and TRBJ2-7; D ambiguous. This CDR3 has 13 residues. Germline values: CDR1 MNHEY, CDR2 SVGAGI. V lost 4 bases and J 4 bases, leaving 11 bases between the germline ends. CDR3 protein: CASSSPVLYEQYF. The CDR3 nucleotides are TGTGCCAGCAGTTCCCCGGTCCTTTACGAGCAGTACTTC.

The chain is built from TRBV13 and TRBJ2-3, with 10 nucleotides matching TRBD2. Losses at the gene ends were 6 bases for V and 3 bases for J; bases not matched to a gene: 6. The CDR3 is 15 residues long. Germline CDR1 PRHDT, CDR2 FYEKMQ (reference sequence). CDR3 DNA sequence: TGTGCCAGCAGGTTTCTAGCGGGGGAAACAGATACGCAGTATTTT. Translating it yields CASRFLAGETDTQYF.

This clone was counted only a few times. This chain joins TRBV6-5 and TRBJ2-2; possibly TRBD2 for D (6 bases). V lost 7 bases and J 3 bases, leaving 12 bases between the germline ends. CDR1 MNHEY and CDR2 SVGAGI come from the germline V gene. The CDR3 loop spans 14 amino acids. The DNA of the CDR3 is TGTGCCAGCAAGGAGGGGAGTGACACCGGGGAGCTGTTTTTT. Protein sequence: CASKEGSDTGELFF.

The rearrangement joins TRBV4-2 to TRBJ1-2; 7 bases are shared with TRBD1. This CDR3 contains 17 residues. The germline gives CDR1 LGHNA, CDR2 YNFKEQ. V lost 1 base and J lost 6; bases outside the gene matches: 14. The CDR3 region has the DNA TGTGCCAGCAGCCAAGGACCACAGGGGACCGGGGTCCATGGCTACACCTTC. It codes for CASSQGPQGTGVHGYTF.

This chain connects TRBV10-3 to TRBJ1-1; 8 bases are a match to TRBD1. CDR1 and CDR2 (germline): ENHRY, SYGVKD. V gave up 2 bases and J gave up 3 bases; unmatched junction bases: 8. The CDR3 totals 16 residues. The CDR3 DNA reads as TGTGCCATCAGTGAGCCCCAGGGGGCGATGGACACTGAAGCTTTCTTT. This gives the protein CAISEPQGAMDTEAFF.

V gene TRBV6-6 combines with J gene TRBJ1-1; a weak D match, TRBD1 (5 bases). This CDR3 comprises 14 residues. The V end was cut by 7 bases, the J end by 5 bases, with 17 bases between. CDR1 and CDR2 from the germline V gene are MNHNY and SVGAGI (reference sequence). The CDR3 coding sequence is TGTGCCAGCACACCCGGCGGGGGTTTTACTGAAGCTTTCTTT. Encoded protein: CASTPGGGFTEAFF.

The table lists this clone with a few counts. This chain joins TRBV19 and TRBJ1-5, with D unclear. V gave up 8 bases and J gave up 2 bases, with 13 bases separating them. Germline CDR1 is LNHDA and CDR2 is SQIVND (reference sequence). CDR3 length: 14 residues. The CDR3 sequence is CASPGPTGNQPQHF. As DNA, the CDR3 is TGTGCCAGTCCTGGCCCCACAGGCAATCAGCCCCAGCATTTT.

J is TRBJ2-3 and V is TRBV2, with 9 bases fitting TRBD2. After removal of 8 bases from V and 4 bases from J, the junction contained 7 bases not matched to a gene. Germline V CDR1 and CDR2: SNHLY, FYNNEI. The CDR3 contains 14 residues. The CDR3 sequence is CASGVSGRPDTQYF. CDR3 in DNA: TGTGCCAGCGGGGTTAGCGGGAGACCAGATACGCAGTATTTT. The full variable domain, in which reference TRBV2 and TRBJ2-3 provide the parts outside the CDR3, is EPEVTQTPSHQVTQMGQEVILRCVPISNHLYFYWYRQILGQKVEFLVSFYNNEISEKSEIFDDQFSVERPDGSNFTLKIRSTKLEDSAMYFCASGVSGRPDTQYFGPGTRLTVL.

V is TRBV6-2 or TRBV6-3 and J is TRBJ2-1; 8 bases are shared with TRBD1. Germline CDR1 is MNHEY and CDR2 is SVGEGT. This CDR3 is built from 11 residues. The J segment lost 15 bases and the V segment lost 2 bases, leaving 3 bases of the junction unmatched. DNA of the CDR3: TGTGCCAGCAGTTACGGGACAGGAAGGTTCTTC. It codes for CASSYGTGRFF.

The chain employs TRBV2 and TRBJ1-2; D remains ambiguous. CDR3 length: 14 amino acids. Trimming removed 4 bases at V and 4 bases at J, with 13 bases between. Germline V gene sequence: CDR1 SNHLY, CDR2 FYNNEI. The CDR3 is CASSVSEVVYGYTF. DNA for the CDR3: TGTGCCAGCAGTGTATCGGAGGTAGTCTATGGCTACACCTTC.

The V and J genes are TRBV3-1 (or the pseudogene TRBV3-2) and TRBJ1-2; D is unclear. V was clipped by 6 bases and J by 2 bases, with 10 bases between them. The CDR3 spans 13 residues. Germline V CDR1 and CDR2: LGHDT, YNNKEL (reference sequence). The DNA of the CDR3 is TGTGCCAGCAGTCTCACACCCAACTATGGCTACACCTTC. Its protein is CASSLTPNYGYTF.

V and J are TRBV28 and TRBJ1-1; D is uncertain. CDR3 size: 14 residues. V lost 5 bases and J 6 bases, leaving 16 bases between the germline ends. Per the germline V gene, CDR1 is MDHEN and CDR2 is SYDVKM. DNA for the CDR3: TGTGCCAGCAGTCCCCAGGCGGAGGGCCCTGAAGCTTTCTTT. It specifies CASSPQAEGPEAFF.

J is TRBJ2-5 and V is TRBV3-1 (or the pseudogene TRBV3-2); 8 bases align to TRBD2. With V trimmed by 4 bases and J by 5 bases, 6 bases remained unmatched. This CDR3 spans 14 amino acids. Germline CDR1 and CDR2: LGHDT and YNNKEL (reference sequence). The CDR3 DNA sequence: TGTGCCAGCAGCCCAATAGCGGGATGGGAGACCCAGTACTTC. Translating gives CASSPIAGWETQYF.

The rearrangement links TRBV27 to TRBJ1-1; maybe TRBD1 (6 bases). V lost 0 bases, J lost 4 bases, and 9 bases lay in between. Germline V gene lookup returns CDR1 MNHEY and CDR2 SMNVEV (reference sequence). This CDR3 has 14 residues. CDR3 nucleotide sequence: TGTGCCAGCAGTTTATCCACAGGGCCCACTGAAGCTTTCTTT. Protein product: CASSLSTGPTEAFF.

The CDR3 sequence is CASVRTTGRSEQYF. CDR3 DNA sequence: TGTGCCAGCGTTCGAACGACAGGGCGGAGCGAGCAGTACTTC. This chain uses TRBV28 with TRBJ2-7; 7 nucleotides line up with TRBD1. Trimming at V came to 8 bases and at J to 6 bases, leaving 13 bases not matched to a gene. The germline gives CDR1 MDHEN, CDR2 SYDVKM. CDR3 size: 14 residues.

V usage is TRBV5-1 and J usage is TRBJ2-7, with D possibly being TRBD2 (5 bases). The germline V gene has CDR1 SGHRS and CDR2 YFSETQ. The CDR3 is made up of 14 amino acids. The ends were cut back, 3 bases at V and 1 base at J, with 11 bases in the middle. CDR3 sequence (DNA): TGCGCCAGCAGCTCGGCGGGCAGATCCTACGAGCAGTACTTC. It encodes CASSSAGRSYEQYF.

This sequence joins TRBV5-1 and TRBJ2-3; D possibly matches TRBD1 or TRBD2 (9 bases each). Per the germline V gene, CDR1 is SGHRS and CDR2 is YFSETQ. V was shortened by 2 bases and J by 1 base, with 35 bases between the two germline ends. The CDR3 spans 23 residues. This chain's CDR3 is CASSFRTGASGGSGRLRTDTQYF. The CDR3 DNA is TGCGCCAGCAGCTTTCGGACAGGGGCGTCGGGTGGTAGCGGGAGACTCCGCACAGATACGCAGTATTTT.

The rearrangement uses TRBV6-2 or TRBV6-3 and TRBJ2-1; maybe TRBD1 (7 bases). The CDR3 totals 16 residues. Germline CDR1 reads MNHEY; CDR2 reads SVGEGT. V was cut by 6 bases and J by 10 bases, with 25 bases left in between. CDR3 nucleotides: TGTGCCAGCAGCCGCGGAGGGACTCAGGGGGTTGGCGAGCAGTTCTTC. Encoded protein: CASSRGGTQGVGEQFF.

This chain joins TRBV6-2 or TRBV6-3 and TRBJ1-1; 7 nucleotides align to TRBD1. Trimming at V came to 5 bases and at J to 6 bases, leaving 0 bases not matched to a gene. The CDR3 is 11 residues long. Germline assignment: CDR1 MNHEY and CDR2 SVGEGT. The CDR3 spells CASSQGAEAFF. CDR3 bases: TGTGCCAGCAGTCAGGGGGCTGAAGCTTTCTTT.

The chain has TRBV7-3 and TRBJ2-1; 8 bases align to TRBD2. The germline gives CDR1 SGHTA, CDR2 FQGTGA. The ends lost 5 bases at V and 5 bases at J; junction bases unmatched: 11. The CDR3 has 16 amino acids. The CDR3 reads CASSTGLARFHNEQFF. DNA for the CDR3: TGTGCCAGCAGCACCGGACTAGCTCGTTTCCACAATGAGCAGTTCTTC.

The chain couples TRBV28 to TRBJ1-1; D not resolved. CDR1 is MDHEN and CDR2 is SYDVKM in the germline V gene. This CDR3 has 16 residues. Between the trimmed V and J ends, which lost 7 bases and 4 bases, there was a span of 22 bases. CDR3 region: CASTPRRGAGGTEAFF. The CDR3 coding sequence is TGTGCCAGCACCCCAAGGCGGGGAGCCGGTGGCACTGAAGCTTTCTTT.